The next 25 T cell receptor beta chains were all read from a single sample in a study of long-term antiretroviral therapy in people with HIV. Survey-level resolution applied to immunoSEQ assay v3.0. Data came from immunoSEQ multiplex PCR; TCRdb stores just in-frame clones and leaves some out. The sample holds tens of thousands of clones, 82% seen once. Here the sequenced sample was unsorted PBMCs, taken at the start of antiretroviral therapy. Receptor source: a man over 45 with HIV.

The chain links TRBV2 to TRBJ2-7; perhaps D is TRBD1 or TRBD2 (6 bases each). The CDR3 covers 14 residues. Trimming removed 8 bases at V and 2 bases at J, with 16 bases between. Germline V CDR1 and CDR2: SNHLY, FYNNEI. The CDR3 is CASLPVGGTYEQYF. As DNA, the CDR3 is TGTGCCAGCTTACCGGTGGGGGGCACCTACGAGCAGTACTTC. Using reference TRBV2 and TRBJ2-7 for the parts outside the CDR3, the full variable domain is EPEVTQTPSHQVTQMGQEVILRCVPISNHLYFYWYRQILGQKVEFLVSFYNNEISEKSEIFDDQFSVERPDGSNFTLKIRSTKLEDSAMYFCASLPVGGTYEQYFGPGTRLTVT.

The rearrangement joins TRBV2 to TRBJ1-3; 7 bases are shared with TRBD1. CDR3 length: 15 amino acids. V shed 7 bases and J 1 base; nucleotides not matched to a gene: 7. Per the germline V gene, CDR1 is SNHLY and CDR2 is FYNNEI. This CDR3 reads CASKVTGYSGNTIYF. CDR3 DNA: TGTGCCAGCAAAGTGACAGGGTATTCTGGAAACACCATATATTTT.

The CDR3, as DNA: TGTGCCAGCAGCCGGAGCGGGGGAGAAGAGACCCAGTACTTC. It encodes CASSRSGGEETQYF. This chain connects TRBV11-2 to TRBJ2-5; 8 nucleotides agree with TRBD2. Germline lookup yields CDR1 SGHAT and CDR2 FQNNGV. The CDR3 sequence is 14 residues long. Germline trimming cut 5 bases from V and 3 bases from J; bases unmatched to any gene: 5.

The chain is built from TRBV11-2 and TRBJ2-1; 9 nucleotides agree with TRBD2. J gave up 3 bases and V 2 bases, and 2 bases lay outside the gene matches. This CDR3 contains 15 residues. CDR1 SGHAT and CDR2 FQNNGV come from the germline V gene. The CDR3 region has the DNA TGTGCCAGCAGCTTATTTAGCGGGAGCTACAATGAGCAGTTCTTC. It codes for CASSLFSGSYNEQFF.

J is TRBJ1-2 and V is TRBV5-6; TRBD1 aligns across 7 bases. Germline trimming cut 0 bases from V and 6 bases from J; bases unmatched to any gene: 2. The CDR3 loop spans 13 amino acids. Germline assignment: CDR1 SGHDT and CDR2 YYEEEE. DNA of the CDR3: TGTGCCAGCAGCTTGGTAACAGGGGATGGCTACACCTTC. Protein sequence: CASSLVTGDGYTF.

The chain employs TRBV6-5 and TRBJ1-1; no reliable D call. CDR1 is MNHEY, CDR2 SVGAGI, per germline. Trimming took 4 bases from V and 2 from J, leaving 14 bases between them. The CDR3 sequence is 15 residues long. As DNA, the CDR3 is TGTGCCAGCAGTTCTCCTGGTTCATCTAACACTGAAGCTTTCTTT. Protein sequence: CASSSPGSSNTEAFF.

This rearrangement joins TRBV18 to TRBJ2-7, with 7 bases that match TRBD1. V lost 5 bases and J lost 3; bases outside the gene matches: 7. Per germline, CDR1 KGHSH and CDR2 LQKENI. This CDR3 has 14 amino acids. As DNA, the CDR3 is TGTGCCAGCTCAGCCGGACAGGATAACTACGAGCAGTACTTC. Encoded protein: CASSAGQDNYEQYF.

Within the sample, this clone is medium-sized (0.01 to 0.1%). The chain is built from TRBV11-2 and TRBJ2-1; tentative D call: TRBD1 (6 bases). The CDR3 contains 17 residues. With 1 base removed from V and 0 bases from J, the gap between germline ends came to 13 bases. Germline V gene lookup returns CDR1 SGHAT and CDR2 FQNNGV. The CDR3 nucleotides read TGTGCCAGCAGCTTAGCCCTAGGGGGTAGCTCCTACAATGAGCAGTTCTTC. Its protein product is CASSLALGGSSYNEQFF.

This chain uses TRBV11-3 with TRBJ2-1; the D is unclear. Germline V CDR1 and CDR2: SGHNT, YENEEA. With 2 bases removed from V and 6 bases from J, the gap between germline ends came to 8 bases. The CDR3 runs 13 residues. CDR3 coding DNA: TGTGCCAGCAGCTTACTACGAGGCAATGAGCAGTTCTTC. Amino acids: CASSLLRGNEQFF.

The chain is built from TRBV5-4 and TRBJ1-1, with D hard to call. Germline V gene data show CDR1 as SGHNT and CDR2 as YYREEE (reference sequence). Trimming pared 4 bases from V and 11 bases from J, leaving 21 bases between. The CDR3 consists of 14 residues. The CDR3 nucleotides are TGTGCCAGCAGCCGATATGGGATAGGCGAGGACGCTTTCTTT. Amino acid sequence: CASSRYGIGEDAFF.

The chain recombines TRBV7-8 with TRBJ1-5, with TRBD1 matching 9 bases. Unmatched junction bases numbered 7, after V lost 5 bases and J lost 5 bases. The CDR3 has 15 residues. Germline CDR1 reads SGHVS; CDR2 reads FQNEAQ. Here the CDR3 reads CASSLGQGSYQPQHF. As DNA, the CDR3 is TGTGCCAGCAGCCTCGGACAGGGGAGTTATCAGCCCCAGCATTTT.

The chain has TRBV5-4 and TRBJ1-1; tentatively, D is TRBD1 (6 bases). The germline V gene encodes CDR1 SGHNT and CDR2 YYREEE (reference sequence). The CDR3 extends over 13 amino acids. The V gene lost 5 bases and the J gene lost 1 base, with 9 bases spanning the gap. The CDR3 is CASRLQGNTEAFF. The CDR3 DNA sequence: TGTGCCAGCAGACTACAGGGGAACACTGAAGCTTTCTTT.

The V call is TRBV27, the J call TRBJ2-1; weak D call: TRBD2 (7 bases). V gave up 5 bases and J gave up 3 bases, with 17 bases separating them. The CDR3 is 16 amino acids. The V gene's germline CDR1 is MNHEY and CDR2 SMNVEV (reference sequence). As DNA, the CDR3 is TGTGCCAGCAGTACCCCCCGGGGGGCCCGCTACAATGAGCAGTTCTTC. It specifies CASSTPRGARYNEQFF.

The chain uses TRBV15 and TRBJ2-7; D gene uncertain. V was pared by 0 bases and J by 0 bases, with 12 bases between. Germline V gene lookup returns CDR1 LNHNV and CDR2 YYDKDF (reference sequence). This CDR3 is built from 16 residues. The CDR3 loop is CATSRDLGPSSYEQYF. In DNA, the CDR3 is TGTGCCACCAGCAGAGATCTAGGACCTAGCTCCTACGAGCAGTACTTC.

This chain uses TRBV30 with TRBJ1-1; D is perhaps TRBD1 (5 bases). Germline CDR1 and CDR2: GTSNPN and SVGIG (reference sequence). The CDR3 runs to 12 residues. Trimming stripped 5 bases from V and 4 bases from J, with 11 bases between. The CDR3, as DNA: TGTGCCTGGGACAGACACTCCACTGAAGCTTTCTTT. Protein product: CAWDRHSTEAFF.

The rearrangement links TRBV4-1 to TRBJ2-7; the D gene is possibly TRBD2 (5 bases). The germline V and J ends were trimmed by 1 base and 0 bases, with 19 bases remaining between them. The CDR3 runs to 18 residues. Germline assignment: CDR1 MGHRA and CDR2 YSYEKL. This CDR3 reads CASSQVPPRDVSSYEQYF. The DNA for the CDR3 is TGCGCCAGCAGCCAAGTCCCCCCCCGGGATGTAAGCTCCTACGAGCAGTACTTC.

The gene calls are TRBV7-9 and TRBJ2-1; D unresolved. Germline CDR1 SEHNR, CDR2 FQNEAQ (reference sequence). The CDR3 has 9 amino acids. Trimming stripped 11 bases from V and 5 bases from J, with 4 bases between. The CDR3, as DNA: TGTGCCGTAAACAATGAGCAGTTCTTC. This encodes CAVNNEQFF.

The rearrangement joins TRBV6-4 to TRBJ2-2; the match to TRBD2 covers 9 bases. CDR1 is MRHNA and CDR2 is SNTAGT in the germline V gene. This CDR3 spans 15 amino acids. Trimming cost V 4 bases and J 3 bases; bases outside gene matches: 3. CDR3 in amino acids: CASSALAGDTGELFF. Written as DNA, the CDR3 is TGTGCCAGCAGTGCATTAGCGGGGGACACCGGGGAGCTGTTTTTT.

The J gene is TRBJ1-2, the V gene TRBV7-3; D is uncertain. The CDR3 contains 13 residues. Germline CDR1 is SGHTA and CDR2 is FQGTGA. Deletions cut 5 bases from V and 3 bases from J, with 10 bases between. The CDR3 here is CASSLGRDYGYTF. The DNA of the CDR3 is TGTGCCAGCAGCCTTGGACGGGACTATGGCTACACCTTC.

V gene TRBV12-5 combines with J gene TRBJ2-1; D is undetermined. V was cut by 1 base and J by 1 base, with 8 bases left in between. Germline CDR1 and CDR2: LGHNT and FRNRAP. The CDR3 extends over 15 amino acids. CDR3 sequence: CASGLDLGSYNEQFF. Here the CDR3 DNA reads TGTGCTAGTGGTTTGGACCTCGGATCCTACAATGAGCAGTTCTTC.

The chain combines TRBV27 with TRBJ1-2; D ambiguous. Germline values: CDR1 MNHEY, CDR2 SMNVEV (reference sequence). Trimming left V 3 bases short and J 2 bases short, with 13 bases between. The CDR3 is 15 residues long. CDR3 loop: CASSFSLDGNYGYTF. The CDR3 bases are TGTGCCAGCAGTTTCTCTCTTGACGGAAACTATGGCTACACCTTC.

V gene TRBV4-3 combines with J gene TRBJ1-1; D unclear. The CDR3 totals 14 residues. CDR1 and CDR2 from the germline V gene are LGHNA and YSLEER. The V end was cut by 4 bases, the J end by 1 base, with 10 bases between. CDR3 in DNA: TGCGCCAGCAGCCCCACCAACGGGAACACTGAAGCTTTCTTT. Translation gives CASSPTNGNTEAFF.

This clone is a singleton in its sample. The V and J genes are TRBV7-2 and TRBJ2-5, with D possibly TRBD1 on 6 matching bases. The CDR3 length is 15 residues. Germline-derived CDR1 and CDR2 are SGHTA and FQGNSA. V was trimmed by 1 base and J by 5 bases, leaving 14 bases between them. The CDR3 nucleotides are TGTGCCAGCAGCTTAGTAGGGCAGGGGCGGGAGACCCAGTACTTC. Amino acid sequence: CASSLVGQGRETQYF. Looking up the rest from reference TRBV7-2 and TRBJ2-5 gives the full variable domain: GAGVSQSPSNKVTEKGKDVELRCDPISGHTALYWYRQSLGQGLEFLIYFQGNSAPDKSGLPSDRFSAERTGGSVSTLTIQRTQQEDSAVYLCASSLVGQGRETQYFGPGTRLLVL.

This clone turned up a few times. CDR3: CASGPGQGPHEQYF. CDR3 sequence (DNA): TGTGCCAGCGGCCCGGGACAGGGTCCCCACGAGCAGTACTTC. The rearrangement joins TRBV2 to TRBJ2-7, with TRBD1 matching over 9 bases. After removal of 8 bases from V and 5 bases from J, the junction contained 10 bases not matched to a gene. The CDR3 extends over 14 amino acids. Germline CDR1 is SNHLY and CDR2 is FYNNEI.

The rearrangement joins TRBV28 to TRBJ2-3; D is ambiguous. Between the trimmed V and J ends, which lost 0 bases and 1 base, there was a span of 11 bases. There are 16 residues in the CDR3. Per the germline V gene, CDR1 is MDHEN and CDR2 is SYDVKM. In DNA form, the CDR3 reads TGTGCCAGCAGTTTATGGGGGTGGGAACGCACAGATACGCAGTATTTT. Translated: CASSLWGWERTDTQYF.